Each of the 14 T cell receptor beta chains below was sequenced from the same sample in a study of blood T cell repertoires in COVID-19. TCRdb's copy holds only in-frame clones and misses some; the assay was immunoSEQ multiplex PCR. The sample comprises 300,000 to 400,000 clones, roughly 90% of which are singletons, and around 7.9% rests with the top ten. Sequencing input: peripheral blood. The receptors shown here come from a woman aged 65 to 85 with COVID-19, enrolled during active disease.

This clone was found once. The rearrangement uses TRBV7-9 and TRBJ1-2; possible D gene TRBD1, 6 bases. Looked up from germline, CDR1 is SEHNR and CDR2 is FQNEAQ (reference sequence). This CDR3 has 12 residues. V lost 3 bases to trimming and J lost 8 bases, with 10 bases between them. CDR3 nucleotides: TGTGCCAGCAGCTTGGGGGCAGGCGGCTACACCTTC. Residues: CASSLGAGGYTF.

This chain connects TRBV12-3 or TRBV12-4 to TRBJ1-2; the match to TRBD1 covers 7 bases. J lost 4 bases, V lost 7 bases, and 6 bases had no gene match. This CDR3 contains 13 residues. DNA of the CDR3: TGTGCCAGCACCCTGGCAGGGGGCTATGGCTACACCTTC. This encodes CASTLAGGYGYTF.

The V call is TRBV30, the J call TRBJ1-5, with D possibly TRBD1 on 5 matching bases. This CDR3 is built from 14 residues. In germline, CDR1 is GTSNPN, CDR2 SVGIG (reference sequence). V gave up 4 bases and J gave up 6 bases, with 16 bases separating them. CDR3 region: CAWTPGGLGQPQHF. The CDR3 coding sequence is TGTGCCTGGACCCCGGGGGGGTTAGGTCAGCCCCAGCATTTT.

Only one count was recorded for this clone. This chain links TRBV6-1 with TRBJ1-2, with D maybe TRBD1 (5 bases). The CDR3 has 15 amino acids. The ends were cut back, 2 bases at V and 2 bases at J, with 12 bases in the middle. CDR1 and CDR2 from the germline V gene are MNHNS and SASEGT. CDR3 bases: TGTGCCAGCAGTGAAAGGGTGGACACCAACTATGGCTACACCTTC. Its protein is CASSERVDTNYGYTF.

The chain couples TRBV7-9 to TRBJ2-6; TRBD1 matches at 10 bases. The junction had 6 bases not matched to a gene; V was cut back by 7 bases and J by 0 bases. Germline CDR1 SEHNR, CDR2 FQNEAQ (reference sequence). The CDR3 covers 17 residues. The CDR3 nucleotides are TGTGCCAGCAAAGGGACAGGGGATAACTCTGGGGCCAACGTCCTGACTTTC. This gives the protein CASKGTGDNSGANVLTF. Drawing the rest from reference TRBV7-9 and TRBJ2-6, the complete variable domain is DTGVSQNPRHKITKRGQNVTFRCDPISEHNRLYWYRQTLGQGPEFLTYFQNEAQLEKSRLLSDRFSAERPKGSFSTLEIQRTEQGDSAMYLCASKGTGDNSGANVLTFGAGSRLTVL.

The CDR3 coding sequence is TGCGCCAGCAGCTGGTCAGGGGGAACCGGGGAGCTGTTTTTT. Residues: CASSWSGGTGELFF. The V and J genes are TRBV5-1 and TRBJ2-2; 7 bases align to TRBD1. Germline V CDR1 and CDR2: SGHRS, YFSETQ. The CDR3 contains 14 residues. The V and J ends lost 3 bases and 5 bases, in that order; junction bases with no gene match: 4.

The chain has TRBV7-9 and TRBJ2-1; no firm D call. The germline V gene encodes CDR1 SEHNR and CDR2 FQNEAQ (reference sequence). The CDR3 consists of 12 residues. V was shortened by 5 bases and J by 7 bases, with 9 bases between the two germline ends. The CDR3 is CASSLRWNEQFF. CDR3 nucleotides: TGTGCCAGCAGCCTGAGGTGGAATGAGCAGTTCTTC.

This chain uses TRBV21-1 with TRBJ1-2. TRBV21-1 constitutes a pseudogene. CDR3 length: 16 amino acids. The CDR3 loop is CASSKAGAGLADGYTF. The CDR3 coding sequence is TGTGCCAGCAGCAAAGCCGGGGCAGGGTTAGCGGATGGCTACACCTTC.

This clone was detected a few times. The chain employs TRBV27 and TRBJ1-2; D possibly corresponds to TRBD1 (6 bases). V was trimmed by 8 bases and J by 4 bases, leaving 14 bases between them. The CDR3 has 13 residues. Germline lookup yields CDR1 MNHEY and CDR2 SMNVEV (reference sequence). CDR3 loop: CASGQIYRYGYTF. In DNA, the CDR3 is TGTGCCAGCGGACAGATATACCGCTATGGCTACACCTTC.

V is TRBV29-1 and J is TRBJ2-1, with TRBD1 as a possible D gene (5 bases). The ends were cut back, 4 bases at V and 9 bases at J, with 13 bases in the middle. The CDR3 totals 12 residues. From germline, CDR1 is SQVTM and CDR2 ANQGSEA. The CDR3 spells CSVGPGFSEQFF. CDR3 DNA: TGCAGCGTTGGACCAGGGTTCAGTGAGCAGTTCTTC.

The chain combines TRBV7-2 with TRBJ2-3; tentative D call: TRBD2 (5 bases). CDR1 and CDR2 (germline): SGHTA, FQGNSA. This CDR3 is built from 16 residues. Trimming removed 7 bases at V and 1 base at J, with 18 bases between. In DNA, the CDR3 is TGTGCCAGCACCTCCCTAGCCTTCGTGGGCACAGATACGCAGTATTTT. This translates into CASTSLAFVGTDTQYF.

The gene calls are TRBV2 and TRBJ2-3; D not certain. V was trimmed by 7 bases and J by 2 bases, leaving 7 bases between them. Germline values: CDR1 SNHLY, CDR2 FYNNEI. This CDR3 has 12 residues. This CDR3 is CASTRDTDTQYF. The DNA for the CDR3 is TGTGCCAGCACCCGAGACACAGATACGCAGTATTTT.

The V and J genes are TRBV6-5 and TRBJ1-5; D unresolved. The CDR3 covers 14 residues. CDR1 is MNHEY, CDR2 SVGAGI, per germline. Deletions cut 6 bases from V and 7 bases from J, with 16 bases between. This CDR3 is CASRRLEGGQPQHF. CDR3 in DNA: TGTGCCAGCAGGCGATTAGAAGGAGGACAGCCCCAGCATTTT.

This clone has a handful of counts. V and J are TRBV19 and TRBJ1-1; D perhaps matches TRBD1 (5 bases). Germline CDR1 LNHDA, CDR2 SQIVND (reference sequence). CDR3 length: 15 amino acids. Trimming pared 5 bases from V and 11 bases from J, leaving 24 bases between. Here the CDR3 reads CASSSDLGEVARAFF. For the CDR3, the DNA is TGTGCCAGTAGTTCTGATTTAGGGGAGGTAGCAAGGGCTTTCTTT.